This TCR beta chain was documented in a study of control samples from healthy donors and cancer patients. Germline assignment: CDR1 SQVTM and CDR2 ANQGSEA. The V segment lost 6 bases and the J segment 6 bases; nucleotides outside the gene matches: 8. This CDR3 contains 14 residues. Here immunoSEQ multiplex PCR was the method, and the copy in TCRdb shows in-frame clones only, minus some. The table records roughly 160,000 clones, roughly 94% of them present only once. This TCR derives from a man aged 55 to 70 with colorectal cancer. The sequencing sample was made of PBMCs. This chain uses TRBV29-1 with TRBJ1-2; 12 bases map to TRBD1. CDR3 nucleotides: TGCAGCGTCGAACGGGGACAGGGGGCCCATGGCTACACCTTC. Its protein product is CSVERGQGAHGYTF.